A single T cell receptor (beta chain) is shown here with its context. The record originates from a study of blood T cell repertoires in COVID-19. Whole-study context: Collection of acute and convalescent COVID-19 samples took place in the United States, Italy and Spain. The analysed material was cDNA or gDNA that came from T cells, B-cell-depleted T cells, or PBMCs.

The CDR3 consists of 16 residues. The ends lost 5 bases at V and 4 bases at J; junction bases unmatched: 9. Germline loops: CDR1 SGHTS, CDR2 YDEGEE. Original data processing: Amplifying reference gene primers gave estimates of nucleated cell counts. Using immunoSEQ multiplex PCR, the repertoire was profiled, and TCRdb retains in-frame clones only, with some absent. That table furnishes V, J and clone size, whereas the DNA furnished D and trimming. This table holds under 450,000 clones, more than 65% found once. Sequenced sample: peripheral blood. The chain couples TRBV5-8 to TRBJ2-3; 11 positions match TRBD2. The receptor was isolated from a human donor with acute or convalescent COVID-19. The donor label of this sample is uncertain. This chain's CDR3 is CASRERLAGTADTQYF. Written as DNA, the CDR3 is TGTGCCAGCAGGGAGAGACTAGCGGGAACCGCAGATACGCAGTATTTT.